This T cell receptor beta chain was obtained from a study of shared clonotypes between healthy human individuals. Overall study context: Donors, aged 18 to 49, were a couple of women and three men. Study-wide results and caveats: Represented genetic and exposure-history diversity was restricted by having few donors.

With regard to this clone: Its antigen is not known.

Sequencing on ten immunoSEQ deep assay plates was performed for unsorted PBMC DNA. This table comes from immunoSEQ multiplex PCR, and its TCRdb copy is limited to in-frame clones, with some not included. The table shows some 530,000 clones, with around 73% occurring only once. CDR3 size: 14 residues. Germline CDR1 and CDR2: MNHNS and SASEGT. The ends were cut back, 0 bases at V and 10 bases at J, with 12 bases in the middle. Donors, healthy HIV-negative adults, lacked recent acute infections or vaccinations. The sequencing sample was made of PBMCs. This rearrangement joins TRBV6-1 to TRBJ2-2; a possible D gene is TRBD2 (6 bases). This sequence originates from a woman aged 40-49 years in good health. Some clones in this sample may be carry-over from other donors' samples. In DNA, the CDR3 is TGTGCCAGCAGTGAAGCTGGCGGGATAGCGGAGCTGTTTTTT. Protein: CASSEAGGIAELFF.